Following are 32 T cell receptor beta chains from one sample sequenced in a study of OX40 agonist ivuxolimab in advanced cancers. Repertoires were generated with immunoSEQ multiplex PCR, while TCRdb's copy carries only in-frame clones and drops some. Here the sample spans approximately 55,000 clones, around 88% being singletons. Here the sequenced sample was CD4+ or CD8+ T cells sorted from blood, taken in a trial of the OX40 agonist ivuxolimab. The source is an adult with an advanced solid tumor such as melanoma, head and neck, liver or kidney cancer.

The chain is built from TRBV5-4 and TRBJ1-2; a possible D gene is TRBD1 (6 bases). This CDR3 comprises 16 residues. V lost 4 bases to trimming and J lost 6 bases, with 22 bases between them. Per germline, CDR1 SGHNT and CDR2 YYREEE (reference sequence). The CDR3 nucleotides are TGTGCCAGCAGCCGCGGGGGGCTTAGGGCCGACGATGGCTACACCTTC. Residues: CASSRGGLRADDGYTF.

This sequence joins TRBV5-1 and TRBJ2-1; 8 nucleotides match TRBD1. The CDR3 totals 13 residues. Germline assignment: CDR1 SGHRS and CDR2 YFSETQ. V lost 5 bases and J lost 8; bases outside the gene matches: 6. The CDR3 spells CASRRQGLDEQFF. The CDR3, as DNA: TGCGCCAGCAGGAGACAGGGGTTGGATGAGCAGTTCTTC.

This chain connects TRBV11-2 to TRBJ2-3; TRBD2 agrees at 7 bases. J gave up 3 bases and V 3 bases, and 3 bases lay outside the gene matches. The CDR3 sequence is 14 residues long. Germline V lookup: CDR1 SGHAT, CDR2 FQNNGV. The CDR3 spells CASSFKAGTDTQYF. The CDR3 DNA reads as TGTGCCAGCAGCTTCAAAGCGGGGACAGATACGCAGTATTTT. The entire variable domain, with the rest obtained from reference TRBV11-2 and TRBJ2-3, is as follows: EAGVAQSPRYKIIEKRQSVAFWCNPISGHATLYWYQQILGQGPKLLIQFQNNGVVDDSQLPKDRFSAERLKGVDSTLKIQPAKLEDSAVYLCASSFKAGTDTQYFGPGTRLTVL.

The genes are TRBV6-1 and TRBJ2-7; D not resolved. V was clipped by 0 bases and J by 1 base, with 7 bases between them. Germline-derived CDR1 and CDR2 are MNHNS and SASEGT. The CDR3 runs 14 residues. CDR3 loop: CASSEARISYEQYF. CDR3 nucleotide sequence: TGTGCCAGCAGTGAAGCTAGGATTTCCTACGAGCAGTACTTC.

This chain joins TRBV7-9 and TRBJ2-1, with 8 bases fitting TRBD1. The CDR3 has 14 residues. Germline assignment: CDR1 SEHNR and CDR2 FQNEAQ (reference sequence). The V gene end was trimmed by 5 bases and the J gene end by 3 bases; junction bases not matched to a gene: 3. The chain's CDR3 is CASSTGQGYNEQFF. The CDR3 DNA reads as TGTGCCAGCAGCACAGGACAGGGCTACAATGAGCAGTTCTTC.

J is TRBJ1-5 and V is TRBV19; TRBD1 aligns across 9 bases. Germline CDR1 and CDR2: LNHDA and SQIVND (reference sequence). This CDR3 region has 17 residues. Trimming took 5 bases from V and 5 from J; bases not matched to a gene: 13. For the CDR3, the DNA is TGTGCCAGTAGTCCCGCACACAGGGGGCGGGGGTATCAGCCCCAGCATTTT. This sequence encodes CASSPAHRGRGYQPQHF.

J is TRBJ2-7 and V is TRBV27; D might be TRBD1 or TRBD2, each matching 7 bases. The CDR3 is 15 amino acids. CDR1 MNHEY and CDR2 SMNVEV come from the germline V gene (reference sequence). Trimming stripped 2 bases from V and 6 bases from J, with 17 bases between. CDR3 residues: CASSLPAAGGGEQYF. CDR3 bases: TGTGCCAGCAGTTTACCGGCGGCAGGGGGGGGCGAGCAGTACTTC.

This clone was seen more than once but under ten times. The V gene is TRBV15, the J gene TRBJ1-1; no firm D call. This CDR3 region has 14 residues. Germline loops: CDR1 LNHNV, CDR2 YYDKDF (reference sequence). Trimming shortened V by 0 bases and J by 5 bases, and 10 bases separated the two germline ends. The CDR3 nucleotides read TGTGCCACCAGCAGAGATTCAAGAGTAACTGAAGCTTTCTTT. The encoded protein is CATSRDSRVTEAFF.

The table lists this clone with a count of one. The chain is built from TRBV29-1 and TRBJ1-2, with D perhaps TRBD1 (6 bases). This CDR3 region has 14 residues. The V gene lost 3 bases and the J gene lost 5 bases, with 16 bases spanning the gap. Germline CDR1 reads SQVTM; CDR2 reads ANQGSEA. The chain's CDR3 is CSVDLLGAGYGYTF. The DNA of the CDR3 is TGCAGCGTTGACCTCTTGGGGGCAGGGTATGGCTACACCTTC.

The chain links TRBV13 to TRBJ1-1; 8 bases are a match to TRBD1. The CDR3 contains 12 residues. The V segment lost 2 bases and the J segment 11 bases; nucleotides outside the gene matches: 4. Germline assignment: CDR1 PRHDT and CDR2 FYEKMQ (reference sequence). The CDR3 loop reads CASSLQGARAFF. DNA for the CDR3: TGTGCCAGCAGCTTACAGGGGGCGCGTGCTTTCTTT.

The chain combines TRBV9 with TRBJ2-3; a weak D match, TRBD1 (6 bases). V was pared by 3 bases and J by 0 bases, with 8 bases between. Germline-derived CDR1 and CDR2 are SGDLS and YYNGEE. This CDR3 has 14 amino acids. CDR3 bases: TGTGCCAGCAGCGCAGACAGGAGCACAGATACGCAGTATTTT. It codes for CASSADRSTDTQYF.

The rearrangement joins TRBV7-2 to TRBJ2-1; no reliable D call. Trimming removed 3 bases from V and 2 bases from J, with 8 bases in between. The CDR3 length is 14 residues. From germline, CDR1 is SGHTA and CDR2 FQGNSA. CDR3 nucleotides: TGTGCCAGCAGCTTCGGTCAGACCTACAATGAGCAGTTCTTC. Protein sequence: CASSFGQTYNEQFF.

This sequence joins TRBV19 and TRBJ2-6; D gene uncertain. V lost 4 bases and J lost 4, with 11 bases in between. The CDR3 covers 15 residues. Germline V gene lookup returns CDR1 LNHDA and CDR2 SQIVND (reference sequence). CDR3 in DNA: TGTGCCAGTAGTAAGTTAGGGCCCGGGGCCAACGTCCTGACTTTC. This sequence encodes CASSKLGPGANVLTF. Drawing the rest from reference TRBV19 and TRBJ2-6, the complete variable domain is DGGITQSPKYLFRKEGQNVTLSCEQNLNHDAMYWYRQDPGQGLRLIYYSQIVNDFQKGDIAEGYSVSREKKESFPLTVTSAQKNPTAFYLCASSKLGPGANVLTFGAGSRLTVL.

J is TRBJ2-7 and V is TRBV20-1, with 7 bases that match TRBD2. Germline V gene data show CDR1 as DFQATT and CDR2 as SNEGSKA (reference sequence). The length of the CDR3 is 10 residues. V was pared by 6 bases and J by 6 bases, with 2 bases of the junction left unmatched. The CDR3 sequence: CSAGRVEQYF. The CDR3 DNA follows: TGCAGTGCGGGGAGGGTCGAGCAGTACTTC.

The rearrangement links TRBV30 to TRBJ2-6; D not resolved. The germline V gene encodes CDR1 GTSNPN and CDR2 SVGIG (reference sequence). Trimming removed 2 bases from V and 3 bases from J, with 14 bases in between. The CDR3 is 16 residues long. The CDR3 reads CAWSSDSKDGANVLTF. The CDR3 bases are TGTGCCTGGAGTTCTGACTCCAAAGATGGGGCCAACGTCCTGACTTTC.

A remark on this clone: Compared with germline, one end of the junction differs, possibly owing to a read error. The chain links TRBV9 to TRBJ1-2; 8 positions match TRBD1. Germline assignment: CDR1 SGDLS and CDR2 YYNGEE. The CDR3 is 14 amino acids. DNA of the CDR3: TGTGCCAGCAGCGCCCGACAGGGGTACTATGGCTGCACCTTC. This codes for CASSARQGYYGCTF. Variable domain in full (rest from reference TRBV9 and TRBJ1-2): DSGVTQTPKHLITATGQRVTLRCSPRSGDLSVYWYQQSLDQGLQFLIQYYNGEERAKGNILERFSAQQFPDLHSELNLSSLELGDSALYFCASSARQGYYGCTFGSGTRLTVV.

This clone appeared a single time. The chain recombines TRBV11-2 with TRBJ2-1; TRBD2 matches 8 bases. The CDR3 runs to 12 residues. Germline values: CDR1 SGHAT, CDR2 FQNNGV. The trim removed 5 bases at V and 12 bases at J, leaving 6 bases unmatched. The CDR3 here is CASSPSGRTQFF. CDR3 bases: TGTGCCAGCAGCCCCAGCGGGAGAACGCAGTTCTTC.

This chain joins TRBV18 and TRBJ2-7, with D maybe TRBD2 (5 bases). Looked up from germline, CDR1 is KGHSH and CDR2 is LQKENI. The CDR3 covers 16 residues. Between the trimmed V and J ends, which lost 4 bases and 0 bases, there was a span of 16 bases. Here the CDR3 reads CASSLQMGRSSYEQYF. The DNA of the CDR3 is TGTGCCAGCTCACTACAGATGGGGAGAAGCTCCTACGAGCAGTACTTC.

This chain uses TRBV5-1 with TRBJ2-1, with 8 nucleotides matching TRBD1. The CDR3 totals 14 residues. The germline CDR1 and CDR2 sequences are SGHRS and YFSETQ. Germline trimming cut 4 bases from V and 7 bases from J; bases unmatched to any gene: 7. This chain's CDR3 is CASSPGTGQNEQFF. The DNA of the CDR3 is TGCGCCAGCAGCCCGGGGACAGGCCAGAATGAGCAGTTCTTC. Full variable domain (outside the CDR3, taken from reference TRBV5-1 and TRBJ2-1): KAGVTQTPRYLIKTRGQQVTLSCSPISGHRSVSWYQQTPGQGLQFLFEYFSETQRNKGNFPGRFSGRQFSNSRSEMNVSTLELGDSALYLCASSPGTGQNEQFFGPGTRLTVL.

The CDR3 nucleotides are TGTGCCAGCAGCCTCAGAAGGCGGGGAACCTACAATGAGCAGTTCTTC. Its translation is CASSLRRRGTYNEQFF. This sequence joins TRBV11-3 and TRBJ2-1, with a tentative D call TRBD2 (6 bases). Trimming removed 5 bases at V and 2 bases at J, with 16 bases between. Germline assignment: CDR1 SGHNT and CDR2 YENEEA. The CDR3 is 16 amino acids.

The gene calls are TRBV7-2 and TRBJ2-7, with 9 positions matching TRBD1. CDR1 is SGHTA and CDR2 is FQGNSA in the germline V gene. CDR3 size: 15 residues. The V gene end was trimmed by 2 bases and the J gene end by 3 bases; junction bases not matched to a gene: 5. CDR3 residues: CASSLQTGGLYEQYF. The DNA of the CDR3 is TGTGCCAGCAGCTTACAAACAGGGGGCCTCTACGAGCAGTACTTC.

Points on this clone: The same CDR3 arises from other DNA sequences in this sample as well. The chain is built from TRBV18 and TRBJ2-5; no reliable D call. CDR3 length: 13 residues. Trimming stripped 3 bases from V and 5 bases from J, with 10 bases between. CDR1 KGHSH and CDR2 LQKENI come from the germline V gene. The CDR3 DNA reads TGTGCCAGCTCACCTGGTCTGGGGGAGACCCAGTACTTC. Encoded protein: CASSPGLGETQYF.

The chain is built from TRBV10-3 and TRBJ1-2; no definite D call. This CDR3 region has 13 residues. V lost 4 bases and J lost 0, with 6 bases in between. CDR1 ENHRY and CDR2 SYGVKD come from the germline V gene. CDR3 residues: CAISGDSNYGYTF. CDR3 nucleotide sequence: TGTGCCATCAGTGGGGATTCTAACTATGGCTACACCTTC.

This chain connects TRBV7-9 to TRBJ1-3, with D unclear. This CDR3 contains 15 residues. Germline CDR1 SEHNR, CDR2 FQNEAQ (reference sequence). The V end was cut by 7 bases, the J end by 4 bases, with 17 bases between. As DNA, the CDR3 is TGTGCCAGCACCGAATCCCCCTCCGGGGGAAACACCATATATTTT. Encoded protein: CASTESPSGGNTIYF.

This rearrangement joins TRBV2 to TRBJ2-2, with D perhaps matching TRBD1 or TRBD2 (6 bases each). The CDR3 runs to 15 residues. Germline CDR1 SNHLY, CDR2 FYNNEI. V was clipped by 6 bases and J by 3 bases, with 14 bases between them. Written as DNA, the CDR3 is TGTGCCAGCAGAGGGGGGCAGATGGACACCGGGGAGCTGTTTTTT. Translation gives CASRGGQMDTGELFF.

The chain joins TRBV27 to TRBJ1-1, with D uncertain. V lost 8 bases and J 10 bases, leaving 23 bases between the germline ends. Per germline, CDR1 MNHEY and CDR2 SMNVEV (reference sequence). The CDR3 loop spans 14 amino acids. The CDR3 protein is CASLGYGRLTGAFF. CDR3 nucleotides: TGTGCCAGCTTAGGATATGGGCGCCTTACGGGAGCTTTCTTT.

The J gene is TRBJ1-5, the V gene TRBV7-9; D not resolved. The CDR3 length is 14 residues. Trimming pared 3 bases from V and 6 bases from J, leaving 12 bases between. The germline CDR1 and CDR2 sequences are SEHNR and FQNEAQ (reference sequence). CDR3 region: CASSFGQSSQPQHF. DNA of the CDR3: TGTGCCAGCAGCTTTGGGCAGTCGAGTCAGCCCCAGCATTTT.

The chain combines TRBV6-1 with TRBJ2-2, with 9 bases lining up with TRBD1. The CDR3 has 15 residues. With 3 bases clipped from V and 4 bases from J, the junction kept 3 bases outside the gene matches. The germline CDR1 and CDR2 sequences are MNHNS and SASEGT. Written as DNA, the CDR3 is TGTGCCAGCAGTGATGGGACAGGGTTCACCGGGGAGCTGTTTTTT. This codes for CASSDGTGFTGELFF.

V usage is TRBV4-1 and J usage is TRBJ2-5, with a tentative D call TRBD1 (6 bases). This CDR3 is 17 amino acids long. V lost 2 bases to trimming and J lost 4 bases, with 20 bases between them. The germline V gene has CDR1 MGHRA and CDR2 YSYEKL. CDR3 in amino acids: CASSQQKGDIRGETQYF. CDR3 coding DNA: TGCGCCAGCAGCCAACAAAAAGGGGACATCCGAGGAGAGACCCAGTACTTC.

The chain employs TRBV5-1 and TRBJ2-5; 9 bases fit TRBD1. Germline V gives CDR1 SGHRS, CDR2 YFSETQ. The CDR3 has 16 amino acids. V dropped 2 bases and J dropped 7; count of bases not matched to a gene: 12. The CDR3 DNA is TGCGCCAGCAGCTTTCTAACCGGGACAGGGACGGGGACCCAGTACTTC. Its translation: CASSFLTGTGTGTQYF.

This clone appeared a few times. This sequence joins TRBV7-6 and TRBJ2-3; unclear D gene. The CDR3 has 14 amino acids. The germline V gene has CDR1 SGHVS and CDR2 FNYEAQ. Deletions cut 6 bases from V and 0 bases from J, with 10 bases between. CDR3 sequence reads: CASSPQSSTDTQYF. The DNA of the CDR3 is TGTGCCAGCAGTCCTCAATCTAGCACAGATACGCAGTATTTT.

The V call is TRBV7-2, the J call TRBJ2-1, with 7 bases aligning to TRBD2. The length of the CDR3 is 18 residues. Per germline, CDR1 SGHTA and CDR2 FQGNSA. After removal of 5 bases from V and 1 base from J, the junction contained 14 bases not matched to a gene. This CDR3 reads CASSQNPPWTRSYNEQFF. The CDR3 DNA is TGTGCCAGCAGCCAGAATCCCCCATGGACTAGATCCTACAATGAGCAGTTCTTC.